Below, 16 T cell receptor beta chains from the same sample are listed, as sequenced in a study of T cell responses to AZD1222 COVID-19 vaccine. The method was immunoSEQ multiplex PCR; TCRdb's version includes in-frame clones alone and lacks a portion of them. Among approximately 120,000 clones, roughly 91% were seen once, and the ten largest hold 4% to 5.5%. The sample in question was peripheral blood, obtained on day 0 of MenACWY control vaccination. Receptor source: an adult in good health.

The chain combines TRBV6-2 or TRBV6-3 with TRBJ2-7; tentatively, D is TRBD2 (5 bases). Trimming took 5 bases from V and 1 from J, leaving 15 bases between them. CDR3 length equals 15 residues. In germline, CDR1 is MNHEY, CDR2 SVGEGT. The CDR3 nucleotides are TGTGCCAGCAGTGACCCAGCGGCAGTTTCCTACGAGCAGTACGTC. Translated: CASSDPAAVSYEQYV.

This chain links TRBV7-2 with TRBJ1-6, with 8 bases that match TRBD1. The CDR3 runs to 16 residues. V shed 1 base and J 9 bases; nucleotides not matched to a gene: 8. Germline CDR1 SGHTA, CDR2 FQGNSA. CDR3 protein: CASSLGTGWSRSPLHF. CDR3 in DNA: TGTGCCAGCAGCTTAGGGACAGGGTGGAGTCGTTCACCCCTCCACTTT.

V usage is TRBV28 and J usage is TRBJ2-5; D may be TRBD1 or TRBD2 (5 bases each). Germline V CDR1 and CDR2: MDHEN, SYDVKM. The V end was cut by 0 bases, the J end by 2 bases, with 10 bases between. The CDR3 length is 15 residues. The CDR3 sequence is CASSLWGEPQETQYF. CDR3 DNA sequence: TGTGCCAGCAGTTTATGGGGGGAGCCTCAAGAGACCCAGTACTTC.

V is TRBV21-1 and J is TRBJ1-1; the table calls TRBD1, which could not be checked here. TRBV21-1 is marked as a pseudogene. The CDR3 runs to 14 residues. The CDR3 nucleotides read TGTGCCAGCCTTAATAATAGGGGGATTAGGATCCGAGGCTTT. Its translation: CASLNNRGIRIRGF.

V and J are TRBV7-2 and TRBJ2-1; 12 nucleotides agree with TRBD2. CDR3 length: 17 residues. V was clipped by 1 base and J by 12 bases; unmatched bases: 13. Germline-derived CDR1 and CDR2 are SGHTA and FQGNSA. The CDR3 spells CASSLGSPNLAGGPQFF. DNA for the CDR3: TGTGCCAGCAGCTTAGGTAGCCCCAATCTAGCGGGAGGGCCGCAGTTCTTC.

The chain combines TRBV28 with TRBJ1-3; D remains ambiguous. Per germline, CDR1 MDHEN and CDR2 SYDVKM. There are 14 residues in the CDR3. V lost 6 bases and J lost 0, with 9 bases in between. The CDR3 DNA follows: TGTGCCAGCAGCAGCAGGAACTCTGGAAACACCATATATTTT. The encoded protein is CASSSRNSGNTIYF.

The chain recombines TRBV28 with TRBJ1-2; TRBD1 aligns across 9 bases. CDR1 is MDHEN, CDR2 SYDVKM, per germline. This CDR3 has 12 residues. V lost 6 bases to trimming and J lost 8 bases; unmatched junction nucleotides: 4. The CDR3 DNA sequence: TGTGCCAGCAGCGGGACAGGGAACGGCTACACCTTC. Protein sequence: CASSGTGNGYTF.

V usage is TRBV7-2 and J usage is TRBJ2-3; 8 nucleotides align to TRBD2. Germline CDR1 and CDR2: SGHTA and FQGNSA. The CDR3 is 17 amino acids. V lost 5 bases and J lost 2; bases outside the gene matches: 12. The CDR3 DNA sequence: TGTGCCAGCAGCCCCTCCCCCGGGGGGGGATTCACAGATACGCAGTATTTT. Protein product: CASSPSPGGGFTDTQYF.

This chain joins TRBV7-2 and TRBJ1-6, with D unresolved. Germline loops: CDR1 SGHTA, CDR2 FQGNSA. The CDR3 spans 13 residues. V lost 1 base, J lost 11 bases, and 9 bases lay in between. As DNA, the CDR3 is TGTGCCAGCAGCTTAGGGACTGGTACACCCCTCCACTTT. Translated: CASSLGTGTPLHF. Together with reference TRBV7-2 and TRBJ1-6, the CDR3 gives the full variable domain: GAGVSQSPSNKVTEKGKDVELRCDPISGHTALYWYRQSLGQGLEFLIYFQGNSAPDKSGLPSDRFSAERTGGSVSTLTIQRTQQEDSAVYLCASSLGTGTPLHFGNGTRLTVT.

The V gene is TRBV30, the J gene TRBJ2-1, with TRBD2 identical over 13 bases. CDR3 length equals 15 residues. The trim removed 2 bases at V and 5 bases at J, leaving 3 bases unmatched. Per the germline V gene, CDR1 is GTSNPN and CDR2 is SVGIG (reference sequence). The CDR3 here is CAWSRTSGSNNEQFF. CDR3 DNA: TGTGCCTGGAGTCGGACTAGCGGGAGTAACAATGAGCAGTTCTTC. Looking up the rest from reference TRBV30 and TRBJ2-1 gives the full variable domain: SQTIHQWPATLVQPVGSPLSLECTVEGTSNPNLYWYRQAAGRGLQLLFYSVGIGQISSEVPQNLSASRPQDRQFILSSKKLLLSDSGFYLCAWSRTSGSNNEQFFGPGTRLTVL.

J is TRBJ1-2 and V is TRBV7-9; D remains unclear. The CDR3 sequence is 14 residues long. Trimming removed 1 base at V and 13 bases at J, with 19 bases between. Germline values: CDR1 SEHNR, CDR2 FQNEAQ (reference sequence). CDR3 sequence: CASSLGGGLKVGTF. CDR3 coding DNA: TGTGCCAGCAGCTTAGGGGGAGGTCTTAAGGTGGGCACCTTC. Drawing the rest from reference TRBV7-9 and TRBJ1-2, the complete variable domain is DTGVSQNPRHKITKRGQNVTFRCDPISEHNRLYWYRQTLGQGPEFLTYFQNEAQLEKSRLLSDRFSAERPKGSFSTLEIQRTEQGDSAMYLCASSLGGGLKVGTFGSGTRLTVV.

V is TRBV7-9 and J is TRBJ2-2; D gene unclear. Germline values: CDR1 SEHNR, CDR2 FQNEAQ (reference sequence). This CDR3 is 12 amino acids long. Deletions cut 5 bases from V and 3 bases from J, with 4 bases between. The CDR3 region has the DNA TGTGCCAGCAGCCCGGACACCGGGGAGCTGTTTTTT. Its translation is CASSPDTGELFF.

The chain couples TRBV4-1 to TRBJ1-4; D is unresolved. The germline gives CDR1 MGHRA, CDR2 YSYEKL. V was clipped by 2 bases and J by 4 bases, with 11 bases between them. The CDR3 has 15 amino acids. CDR3 nucleotides: TGCGCCAGCAGCCAAACCTCGGATTTTAATGAAAAACTGTTTTTT. This codes for CASSQTSDFNEKLFF.

This chain joins TRBV4-3 and TRBJ2-3; the match to TRBD2 covers 7 bases. Trimming at V came to 1 base and at J to 5 bases, leaving 3 bases not matched to a gene. The CDR3 has 14 amino acids. From germline, CDR1 is LGHNA and CDR2 YSLEER. CDR3 coding DNA: TGCGCCAGCAGCCAAGTAAGGGAGGGAGATACGCAGTATTTT. Residues: CASSQVREGDTQYF.

The gene calls are TRBV12-3 or TRBV12-4 and TRBJ1-2; TRBD1 matches 8 bases. The CDR3 is 13 residues long. Trimming took 3 bases from V and 5 from J; bases not matched to a gene: 2. The CDR3 bases are TGTGCCAGCAGTTTTGGGACAGGTTATGGCTACACCTTC. Translation: CASSFGTGYGYTF.

This chain links TRBV5-1 with TRBJ1-1; D is uncertain. The CDR3 is made up of 11 amino acids. CDR1 is SGHRS, CDR2 YFSETQ, per germline. Trimming cost V 6 bases and J 8 bases, with 11 bases left between them. CDR3 sequence: CASNLHGEAFF. DNA for the CDR3: TGCGCCAGCAACCTCCACGGGGAAGCTTTCTTT.